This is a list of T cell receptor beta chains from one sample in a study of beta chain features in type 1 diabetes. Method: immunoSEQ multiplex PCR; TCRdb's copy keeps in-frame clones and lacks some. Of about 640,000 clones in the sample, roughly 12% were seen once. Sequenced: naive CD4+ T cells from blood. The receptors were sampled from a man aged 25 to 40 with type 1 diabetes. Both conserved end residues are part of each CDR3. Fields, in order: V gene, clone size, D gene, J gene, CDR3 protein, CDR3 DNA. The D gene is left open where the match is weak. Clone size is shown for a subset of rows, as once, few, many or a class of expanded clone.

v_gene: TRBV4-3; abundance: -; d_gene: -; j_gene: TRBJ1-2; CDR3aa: CASSQDQLDGYTF; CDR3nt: TGCGCCAGCAGCCAAGATCAGTTAGATGGCTACACCTTC
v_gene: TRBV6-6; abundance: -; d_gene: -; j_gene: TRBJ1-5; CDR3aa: CASSYQYSNQPQHF; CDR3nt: TGTGCCAGCAGTTACCAGTATAGCAATCAGCCCCAGCATTTT
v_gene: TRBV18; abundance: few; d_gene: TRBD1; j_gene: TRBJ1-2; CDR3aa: CASSPPGQGYGYTF; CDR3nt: TGTGCCAGCTCACCACCGGGACAGGGGTATGGCTACACCTTC
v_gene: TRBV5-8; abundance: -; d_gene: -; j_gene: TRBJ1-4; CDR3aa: CASSFQAGWRF; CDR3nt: TGTGCCAGCAGCTTCCAGGCAGGTTGGAGATTT
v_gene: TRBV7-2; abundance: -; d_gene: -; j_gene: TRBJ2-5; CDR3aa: CASSSRDYQETQYF; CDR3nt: TGTGCCAGCAGCTCCCGGGACTACCAAGAGACCCAGTACTTC
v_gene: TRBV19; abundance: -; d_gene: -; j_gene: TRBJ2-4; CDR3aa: CASSGQAKNIQYF; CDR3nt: TGTGCCAGTAGCGGACAGGCCAAAAACATTCAGTACTTC
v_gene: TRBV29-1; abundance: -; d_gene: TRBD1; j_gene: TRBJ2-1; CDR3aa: CSSEGAGDEQFF; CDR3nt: TGCAGCTCCGAGGGGGCTGGGGATGAGCAGTTCTTC
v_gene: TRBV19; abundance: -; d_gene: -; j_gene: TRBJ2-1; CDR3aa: CASGVRGNEQFF; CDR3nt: TGTGCCAGTGGCGTGAGGGGTAATGAGCAGTTCTTC
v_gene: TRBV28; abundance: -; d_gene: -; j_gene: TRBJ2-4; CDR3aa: CASSLIGQNIQYF; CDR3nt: TGTGCCAGCAGTTTAATAGGGCAGAACATTCAGTACTTC
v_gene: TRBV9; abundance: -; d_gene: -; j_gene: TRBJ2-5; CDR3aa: CASSANARETQYF; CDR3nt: TGTGCCAGCAGCGCAAACGCCAGGGAGACCCAGTACTTC
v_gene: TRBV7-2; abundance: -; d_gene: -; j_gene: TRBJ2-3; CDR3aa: CASSLNQDTQYF; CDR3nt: TGTGCCAGCAGCTTAAACCAAGATACGCAGTATTTT
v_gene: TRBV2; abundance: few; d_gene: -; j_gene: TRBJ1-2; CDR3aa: CASSYTPNYGYTF; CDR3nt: TGTGCCAGCAGCTACACACCGAACTATGGCTACACCTTC
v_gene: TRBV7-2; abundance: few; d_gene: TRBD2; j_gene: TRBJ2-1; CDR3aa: CASSLVLASGGSSYNEQFF; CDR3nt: TGTGCCAGCAGCTTAGTGCTCGCTAGCGGGGGATCCTCCTACAATGAGCAGTTCTTC
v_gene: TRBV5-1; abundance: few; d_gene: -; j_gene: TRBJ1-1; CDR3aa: CASSLVPGDTEAFF; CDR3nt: TGCGCCAGCAGCTTGGTTCCGGGGGACACTGAAGCTTTCTTT
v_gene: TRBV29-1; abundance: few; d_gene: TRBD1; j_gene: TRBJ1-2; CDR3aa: CSVGESDRDNGYTF; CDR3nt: TGCAGCGTGGGGGAAAGTGACAGGGACAATGGCTACACCTTC
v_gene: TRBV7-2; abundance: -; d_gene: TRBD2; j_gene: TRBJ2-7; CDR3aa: CASSLAASGGSYEQYF; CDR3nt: TGTGCCAGCAGCTTAGCGGCTAGCGGGGGATCCTACGAGCAGTACTTC
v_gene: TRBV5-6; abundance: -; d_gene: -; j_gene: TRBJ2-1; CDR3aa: CASSLGQVPFF; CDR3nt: TGTGCCAGCAGCTTGGGGCAGGTGCCGTTCTTC
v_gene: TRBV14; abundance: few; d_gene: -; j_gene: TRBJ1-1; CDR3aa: CASSQTPGANTEAFF; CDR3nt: TGTGCCAGCAGCCAAACACCGGGAGCGAACACTGAAGCTTTCTTT
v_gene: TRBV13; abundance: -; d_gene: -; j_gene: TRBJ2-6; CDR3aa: CASSSGGANVLTF; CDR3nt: TGTGCCAGCAGCTCCGGGGGGGCCAACGTCCTGACTTTC
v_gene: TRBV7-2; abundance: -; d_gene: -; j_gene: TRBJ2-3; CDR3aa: CASSLGRSTDTQYF; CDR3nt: TGTGCCAGCAGCTTAGGTAGGAGCACAGATACGCAGTATTTT
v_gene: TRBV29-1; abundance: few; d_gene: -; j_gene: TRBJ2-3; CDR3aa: CSVAGGGGADTQYF; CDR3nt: TGCAGCGTTGCAGGAGGAGGGGGGGCAGATACGCAGTATTTT
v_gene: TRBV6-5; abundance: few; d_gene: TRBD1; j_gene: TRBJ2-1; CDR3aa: CASMRTGAYNEQFF; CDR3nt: TGTGCCAGCATGAGGACAGGGGCCTACAATGAGCAGTTCTTC
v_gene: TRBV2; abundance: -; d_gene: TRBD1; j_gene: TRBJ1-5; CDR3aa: CASSTGGPQPQHF; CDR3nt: TGTGCCAGCAGTACAGGGGGTCCTCAGCCCCAGCATTTT
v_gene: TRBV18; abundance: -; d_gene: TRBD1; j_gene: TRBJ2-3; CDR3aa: CASSPGTATDTQYF; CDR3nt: TGTGCCAGCTCACCGGGGACAGCCACAGATACGCAGTATTTT
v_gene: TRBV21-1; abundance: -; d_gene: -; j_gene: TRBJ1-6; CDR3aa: CASSGTPGDNSPLHF; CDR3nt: TGTGCCAGCAGCGGGACGCCCGGCGATAATTCACCCCTCCACTTT
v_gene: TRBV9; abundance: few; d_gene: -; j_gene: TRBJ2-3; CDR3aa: CASSADNTDTQYF; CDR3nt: TGTGCCAGCAGCGCCGATAACACAGATACGCAGTATTTT
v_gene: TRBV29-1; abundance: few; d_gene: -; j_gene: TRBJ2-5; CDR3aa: CSTSSRQETQYF; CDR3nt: TGCAGCACATCAAGCAGGCAAGAGACCCAGTACTTC
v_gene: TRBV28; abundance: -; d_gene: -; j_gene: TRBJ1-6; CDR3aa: CASSFEGHNSPLHF; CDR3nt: TGTGCCAGCAGTTTTGAGGGGCATAATTCACCCCTCCACTTT
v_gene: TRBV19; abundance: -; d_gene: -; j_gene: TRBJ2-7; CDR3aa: CASSIGDRIGEQYF; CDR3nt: TGTGCCAGTAGTATTGGTGACAGGATAGGGGAGCAGTACTTC
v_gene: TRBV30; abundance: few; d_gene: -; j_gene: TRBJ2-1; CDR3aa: CAWTPSLGEQFF; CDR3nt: TGTGCCTGGACCCCAAGCTTAGGTGAGCAGTTCTTC
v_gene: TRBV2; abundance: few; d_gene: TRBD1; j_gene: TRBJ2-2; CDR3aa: CASSLGQGTGELFF; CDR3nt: TGTGCCAGCAGTCTAGGACAGGGGACCGGGGAGCTGTTTTTT
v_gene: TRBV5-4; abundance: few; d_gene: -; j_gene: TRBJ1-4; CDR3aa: CASSLDTSLDEKLFF; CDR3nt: TGTGCCAGCAGCTTGGATACCTCCCTGGATGAAAAACTGTTTTTT
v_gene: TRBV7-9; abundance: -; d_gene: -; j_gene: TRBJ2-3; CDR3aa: CASSVQDTPYF; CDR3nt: TGTGCCAGCAGCGTGCAAGATACTCCCTATTTT
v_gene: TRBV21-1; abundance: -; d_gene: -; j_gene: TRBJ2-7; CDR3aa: CASSSAPYEQYF; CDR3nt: TGTGCCAGCAGCTCCGCTCCTTACGAGCAGTACTTC
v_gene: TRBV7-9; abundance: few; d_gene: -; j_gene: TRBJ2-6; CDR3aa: CASSLAGGPGANVLTF; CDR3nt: TGTGCCAGCAGCTTAGCTGGCGGTCCTGGGGCCAACGTCCTGACTTTC
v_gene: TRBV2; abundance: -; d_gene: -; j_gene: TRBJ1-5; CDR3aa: CASTDRTASEPQHF; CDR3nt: TGTGCCAGCACTGATAGGACAGCAAGCGAGCCCCAGCATTTT
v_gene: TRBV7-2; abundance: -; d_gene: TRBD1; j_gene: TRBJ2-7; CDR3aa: CASSYRQGLTPAYF; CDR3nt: TGTGCCAGCAGCTACCGACAGGGGCTTACTCCAGCGTACTTC
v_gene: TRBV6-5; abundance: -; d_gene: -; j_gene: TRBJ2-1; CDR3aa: CASGRGEQFF; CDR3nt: TGTGCCAGCGGGAGAGGTGAGCAGTTCTTC